A selection of T cell receptor beta chains follows, all from one sample in a study of beta chain features in type 1 diabetes. Clones were sequenced by immunoSEQ multiplex PCR, and TCRdb holds only the in-frame ones, with some missing. This table has approximately 380,000 clones, roughly 15% appearing once. Sequencing used naive CD4+ T cells from blood. Receptors originate from a woman aged 18-29 years in good health. CDR3s leave out the opening cysteine and the closing phenylalanine or tryptophan. Fields, in order: CDR3 protein, V gene.

CDR3 protein: ASSVTSTGMNTEAF
V gene: TRBV9

CDR3 protein: ASSRGRATDTQY
V gene: TRBV14

CDR3 protein: ASSQDKAGTASSGANVLT
V gene: TRBV4-2

CDR3 protein: ASSMDGQLEQF
V gene: TRBV19

CDR3 protein: ASSPGTPQETQY
V gene: TRBV5-1

CDR3 protein: ASSQILEQY
V gene: TRBV2

CDR3 protein: SVTSVLSYEQY
V gene: TRBV29-1

CDR3 protein: ASSIGSPSGSSYNEQF
V gene: TRBV19

CDR3 protein: ASSPTGLSYNEQF
V gene: TRBV18

CDR3 protein: ASSSSTDTQY
V gene: TRBV7-9

CDR3 protein: ASSQDFAGVNEQY
V gene: TRBV4-3

CDR3 protein: ASSMSGSSNQPQH
V gene: TRBV19

CDR3 protein: ASSLRGDEQF
V gene: TRBV11-3

CDR3 protein: ASSQEEWAAYEQY
V gene: TRBV4-3

CDR3 protein: ASSFQTGLNEQF
V gene: TRBV7-9

CDR3 protein: ASSFLGLAEYNEQF
V gene: TRBV5-1

CDR3 protein: ASSEYITDTQY
V gene: TRBV25-1

CDR3 protein: ASSLPDFSGANVLT
V gene: TRBV28

CDR3 protein: ASTLALGPNYGYT
V gene: TRBV6-1

CDR3 protein: ASSRDPAGGSYEQY
V gene: TRBV4-1

CDR3 protein: ASKLTGLSNYGYT
V gene: TRBV6-5

CDR3 protein: AWDRRMNTEAF
V gene: TRBV30

CDR3 protein: ASSFSGGGRETQY
V gene: TRBV7-3

CDR3 protein: ASNYEETQY
V gene: TRBV5-6

CDR3 protein: ASSVEARISNEQF
V gene: TRBV9

CDR3 protein: ASRRTDSNQPQH
V gene: TRBV6-6

CDR3 protein: ASSLTGLAEYNEQF
V gene: TRBV14

CDR3 protein: ASSLGLAGSYEQY
V gene: TRBV28

CDR3 protein: ASSSLAGGSYEQY
V gene: TRBV28